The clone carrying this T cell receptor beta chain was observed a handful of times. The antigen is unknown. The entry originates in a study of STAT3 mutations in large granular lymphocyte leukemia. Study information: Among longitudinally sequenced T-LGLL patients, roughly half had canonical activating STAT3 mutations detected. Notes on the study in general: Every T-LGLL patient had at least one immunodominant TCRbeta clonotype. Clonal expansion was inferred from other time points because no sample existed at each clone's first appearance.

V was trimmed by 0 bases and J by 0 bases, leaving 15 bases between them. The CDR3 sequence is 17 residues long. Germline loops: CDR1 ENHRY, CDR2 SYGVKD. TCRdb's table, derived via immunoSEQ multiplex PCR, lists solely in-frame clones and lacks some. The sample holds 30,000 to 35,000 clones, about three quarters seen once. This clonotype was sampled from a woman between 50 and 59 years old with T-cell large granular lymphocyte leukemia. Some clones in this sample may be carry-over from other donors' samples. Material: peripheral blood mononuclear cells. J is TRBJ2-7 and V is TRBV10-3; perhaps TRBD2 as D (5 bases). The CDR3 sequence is CAISESFGSGSSYEQYF. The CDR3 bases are TGTGCCATCAGTGAGTCGTTTGGGAGCGGAAGCTCCTACGAGCAGTACTTC.